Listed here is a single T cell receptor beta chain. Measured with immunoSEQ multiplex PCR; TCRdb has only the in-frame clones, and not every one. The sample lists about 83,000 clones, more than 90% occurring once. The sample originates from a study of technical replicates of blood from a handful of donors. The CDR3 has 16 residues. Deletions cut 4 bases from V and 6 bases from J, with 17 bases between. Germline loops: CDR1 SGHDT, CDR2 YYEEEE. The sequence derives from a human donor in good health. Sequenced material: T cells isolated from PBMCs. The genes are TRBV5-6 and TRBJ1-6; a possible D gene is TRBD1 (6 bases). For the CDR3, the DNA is TGTGCCAGCAGCCCGCTGGGGGGGGCGTTTAATTCACCCCTCCACTTT. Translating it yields CASSPLGGAFNSPLHF. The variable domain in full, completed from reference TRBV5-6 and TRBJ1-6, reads DAGVTQSPTHLIKTRGQQVTLRCSPKSGHDTVSWYQQALGQGPQFIFQYYEEEERQRGNFPDRFSGHQFPNYSSELNVNALLLGDSALYLCASSPLGGAFNSPLHFGNGTRLTVT.